The clone carrying this T cell receptor (beta chain) was found many times. Antigen specificity is unknown. This specimen belongs to a study of tumor-infiltrating lymphocytes in primary liver carcinoma. Overall study context: Both sexes were represented among patients, who were 30 to 69 years old.

With a constant-region primer, TCR beta cDNA was made from approximately 510 ng of total RNA. It was through three nested multiplex PCR rounds of slightly modified ARM-PCR that TCR beta libraries arose. A C-beta reverse primer was combined with TRBV1-TRBV30 forward primers in the first two PCR rounds, and each round had approximately 9 cycles. In TCRdb, the multiplex PCR reads were re-called with MiXCR into one record per CDR3 protein. The sample lists tens of thousands of distinct CDR3 sequences, less than 75% occurring once. Study conclusions and caveats: Lesser overlap characterized tumor-adjacent and tumor-blood pairs relative to tumor region pairs. Only about 7-24% of top clones appeared in all five tumor regions.

Co-extracting RNA and DNA was done with about 17-31 mg of unsorted bulk tissue as input. The sampling covered five separate regions of each tumor. The germline V gene has CDR1 SGHTS and CDR2 YDEGEE. V was clipped by 1 base and J by 0 bases; unmatched bases: 7. The CDR3 runs 18 residues. Specimen: liver tumor tissue from sampling region 5. Subset indicated: tumor region T5, tumor centre. The TCR was taken from a man between 40 and 49 years old with primary liver carcinoma and hepatitis B virus infection. The chain joins TRBV5-8 to TRBJ1-1; 12 bases are shared with TRBD1. CDR3 sequence: CASSLKGTGGPMNTEAFF. Here the CDR3 DNA reads TGTGCCAGCAGCTTGAAGGGGACAGGGGGCCCCATGAACACTGAAGCTTTCTTT. The full variable domain, with the rest looked up from reference TRBV5-8 and TRBJ1-1, is EAGVTQSPTHLIKTRGQQATLRCSPISGHTSVYWYQQALGLGLQFLLWYDEGEERNRGNFPPRFSGRQFPNYSSELNVNALELEDSALYLCASSLKGTGGPMNTEAFFGQGTRLTVV.